This TCR beta chain was recovered during a study of STAT5B mutations in CD4+ large granular lymphocyte leukemia. In the study overall: Anti-CD4 microbead selection came after CD8+ cell depletion in cryopreserved samples.

Remarks on this clone: Its specificity is unknown.

Depending on availability, patient cells were bead-separated fractions or unselected PBMC. Overall study results and limits: Data were not HLA-matched across samples.

Sequencing used immunoSEQ multiplex PCR; TCRdb keeps in-frame clones, though not all of them. The table records around 10,000 clones, about 86% of them present only once. The specimen sequenced was PBMCs. The source is a man aged 55 to 70 with CD4+ T-cell large granular lymphocyte leukemia.

This chain's CDR3 is CASSFGSSYEQYF. The CDR3 DNA sequence: TGTGCCAGCAGCTTTGGGAGCTCCTACGAGCAGTACTTC. This chain joins TRBV11-3 and TRBJ2-7, with D perhaps TRBD2 (5 bases). Germline V gene lookup returns CDR1 SGHNT and CDR2 YENEEA. Trimming shortened V by 3 bases and J by 0 bases, and 6 bases separated the two germline ends. The CDR3 is 13 residues long.